Each of the 11 T cell receptor beta chains below was sequenced from the same sample in a study of T cell clones after liver transplantation. The assay was immunoSEQ multiplex PCR, and TCRdb's table has in-frame clones only and misses some. The sample includes about 68,000 clones, 80% to 95% of them seen just once. The sample was CD4+ T cells from blood, taken less than 27 months after liver transplant. These receptors originate from a human patient who received a liver transplant. A subset of T cells may come from the graft donor.

The CDR3 nucleotides read TGTGCCAGCAGCATGGGACTAGCGACTCCAGGGGAGCAGTACTTC. This gives the protein CASSMGLATPGEQYF. The chain carries TRBV7-2 and TRBJ2-7, with TRBD2 matching 10 bases. There are 15 residues in the CDR3. From germline, CDR1 is SGHTA and CDR2 FQGNSA. Germline trimming cut 5 bases from V and 7 bases from J; bases unmatched to any gene: 11. Full variable domain (rest looked up from reference TRBV7-2 and TRBJ2-7): GAGVSQSPSNKVTEKGKDVELRCDPISGHTALYWYRQSLGQGLEFLIYFQGNSAPDKSGLPSDRFSAERTGGSVSTLTIQRTQQEDSAVYLCASSMGLATPGEQYFGPGTRLTVT.

Here the CDR3 reads CASSKAESGRARNEQFF. The CDR3 bases are TGTGCCAGCAGCAAAGCGGAAAGCGGGAGGGCTCGGAATGAGCAGTTCTTC. The chain recombines TRBV21-1 with TRBJ2-1; the table calls TRBD2, which could not be checked here. TRBV21-1 represents a pseudogene. The CDR3 covers 17 residues.

The gene calls are TRBV6-6 and TRBJ2-7, with 7 bases aligning to TRBD2. CDR1 is MNHNY and CDR2 is SVGAGI in the germline V gene (reference sequence). Losses at the gene ends were 3 bases for V and 2 bases for J; bases not matched to a gene: 7. The CDR3 spans 15 residues. The CDR3 loop reads CASSYGSGSTYEQYF. DNA for the CDR3: TGTGCCAGCAGTTATGGTAGCGGGTCCACCTACGAGCAGTACTTC.

The chain recombines TRBV10-2 with TRBJ2-2; D is possibly TRBD1 or TRBD2 (6 bases each). Germline V gene lookup returns CDR1 WSHSY and CDR2 SAAADI. Trimming cost V 6 bases and J 1 base, with 15 bases left between them. The CDR3 covers 16 residues. The CDR3 protein is CASRGLGGLNTGELFF. The CDR3 coding sequence is TGCGCCAGCAGAGGGTTGGGGGGCCTGAACACCGGGGAGCTGTTTTTT.

The V call is TRBV5-1, the J call TRBJ2-5, with 9 bases matching TRBD1. CDR3 length: 14 amino acids. Germline V lookup: CDR1 SGHRS, CDR2 YFSETQ. V lost 4 bases and J lost 3; bases outside the gene matches: 4. This chain's CDR3 is CASSQGTGKETQYF. The CDR3 DNA sequence: TGCGCCAGCAGCCAAGGGACAGGGAAAGAGACCCAGTACTTC.

This chain uses TRBV9 with TRBJ2-2, with D possibly called TRBD1 or TRBD2 (5 bases each). Trimming left V 3 bases short and J 6 bases short, with 9 bases between. The length of the CDR3 is 13 residues. CDR1 SGDLS and CDR2 YYNGEE come from the germline V gene. In DNA, the CDR3 is TGTGCCAGCAGCGGGGGACCGCCCGGGGAGCTGTTTTTT. Its translation: CASSGGPPGELFF.

This sequence joins TRBV2 and TRBJ2-1, with unresolved D. Between the trimmed V and J ends, which lost 10 bases and 7 bases, there was a span of 26 bases. Germline V gene sequence: CDR1 SNHLY, CDR2 FYNNEI. The CDR3 is 16 amino acids. Here the CDR3 DNA reads TGTGCCACCCACCCCCCCCTCTCAGCCGTTCGGAATGAGCAGTTCTTC. Encoded protein: CATHPPLSAVRNEQFF.

The chain uses TRBV4-2 and TRBJ2-2, with a weak D call TRBD1 (6 bases). The germline gives CDR1 LGHNA, CDR2 YNFKEQ. V was pared by 3 bases and J by 0 bases, with 8 bases between. The CDR3 runs 15 residues. CDR3 sequence: CASSQDSANTGELFF. The CDR3 DNA is TGTGCCAGCAGCCAGGACAGCGCGAACACCGGGGAGCTGTTTTTT.

This rearrangement joins TRBV2 to TRBJ2-2, with D perhaps being TRBD1 or TRBD2 (5 bases each). This CDR3 has 14 amino acids. V lost 7 bases and J 7 bases, leaving 16 bases between the germline ends. Germline assignment: CDR1 SNHLY and CDR2 FYNNEI. CDR3: CASKSRVGGGELFF. The CDR3 coding sequence is TGTGCCAGCAAGAGTAGGGTTGGGGGCGGGGAGCTGTTTTTT.

Here the CDR3 reads CASSLVWGRQYNEQFF. CDR3 DNA sequence: TGTGCCAGCAGCTTAGTTTGGGGAAGACAGTACAATGAGCAGTTCTTC. The chain recombines TRBV7-2 with TRBJ2-1, with a tentative D call TRBD1 (5 bases). Looked up from germline, CDR1 is SGHTA and CDR2 is FQGNSA. The CDR3 length is 16 residues. V lost 1 base to trimming and J lost 4 bases, with 14 bases between them.

J is TRBJ2-7 and V is TRBV7-3, with D perhaps being TRBD1 or TRBD2 (5 bases each). This CDR3 has 15 amino acids. Germline CDR1 and CDR2: SGHTA and FQGTGA. Trimming shortened V by 5 bases and J by 6 bases, and 20 bases separated the two germline ends. CDR3 DNA: TGTGCCAGCAGCCTCGGTCCGATCGGGGCAGGCGAGCAGTACTTC. Translation gives CASSLGPIGAGEQYF.